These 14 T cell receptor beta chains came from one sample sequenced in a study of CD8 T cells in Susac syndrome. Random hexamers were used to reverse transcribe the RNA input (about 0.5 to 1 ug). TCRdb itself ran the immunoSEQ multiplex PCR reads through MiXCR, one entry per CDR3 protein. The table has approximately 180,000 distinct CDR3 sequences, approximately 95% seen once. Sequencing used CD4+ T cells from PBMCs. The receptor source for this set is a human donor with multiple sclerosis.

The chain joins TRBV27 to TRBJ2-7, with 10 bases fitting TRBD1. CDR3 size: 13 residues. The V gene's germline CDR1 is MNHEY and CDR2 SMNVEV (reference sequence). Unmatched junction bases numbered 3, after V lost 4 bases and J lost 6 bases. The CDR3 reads CASSWDRGGEQYF. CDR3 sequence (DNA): TGTGCCAGCAGTTGGGACAGGGGAGGCGAGCAGTACTTC.

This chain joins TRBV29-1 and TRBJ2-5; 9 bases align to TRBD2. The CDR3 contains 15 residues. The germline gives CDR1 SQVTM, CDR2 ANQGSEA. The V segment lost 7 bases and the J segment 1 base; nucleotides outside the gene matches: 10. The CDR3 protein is CSAQLLAGAQETQYF. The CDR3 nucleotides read TGCAGCGCACAACTTTTAGCGGGGGCCCAAGAGACCCAGTACTTC.

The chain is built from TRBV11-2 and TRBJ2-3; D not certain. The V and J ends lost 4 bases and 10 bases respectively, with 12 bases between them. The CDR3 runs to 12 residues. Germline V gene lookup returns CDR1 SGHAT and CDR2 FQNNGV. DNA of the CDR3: TGTGCCAGCAGCTATAGCCCCCCCGCGCAGTATTTT. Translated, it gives CASSYSPPAQYF.

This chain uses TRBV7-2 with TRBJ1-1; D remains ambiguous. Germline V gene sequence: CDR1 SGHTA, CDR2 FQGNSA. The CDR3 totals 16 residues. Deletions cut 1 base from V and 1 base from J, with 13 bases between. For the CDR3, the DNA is TGTGCCAGCAGCTTAGTGGCAAGAATCGGGAACACTGAAGCTTTCTTT. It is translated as CASSLVARIGNTEAFF.

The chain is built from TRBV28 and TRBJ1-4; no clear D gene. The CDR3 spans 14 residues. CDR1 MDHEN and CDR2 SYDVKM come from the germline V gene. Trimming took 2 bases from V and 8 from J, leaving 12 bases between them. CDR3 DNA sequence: TGTGCCAGCAGTTTAGAACAGTTAGCAGAAAAACTGTTTTTT. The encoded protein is CASSLEQLAEKLFF. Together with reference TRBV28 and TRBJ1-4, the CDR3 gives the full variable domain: DVKVTQSSRYLVKRTGEKVFLECVQDMDHENMFWYRQDPGLGLRLIYFSYDVKMKEKGDIPEGYSVSREKKERFSLILESASTNQTSMYLCASSLEQLAEKLFFGSGTQLSVL.

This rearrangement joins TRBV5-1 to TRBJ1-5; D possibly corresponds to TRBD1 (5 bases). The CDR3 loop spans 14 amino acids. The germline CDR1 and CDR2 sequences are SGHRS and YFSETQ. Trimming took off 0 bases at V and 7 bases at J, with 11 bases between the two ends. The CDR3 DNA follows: TGCGCCAGCAGCTTGGAGGCAGGGAGCCAGCCCCAGCATTTT. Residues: CASSLEAGSQPQHF.

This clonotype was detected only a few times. CDR3 DNA sequence: TGTGCCAGCAGTTACCTAGCAGGGGTAGGCTATGGCTACACCTTC. Translated, it gives CASSYLAGVGYGYTF. V gene TRBV6-6 combines with J gene TRBJ1-2; D might be TRBD1 (6 bases). There are 15 residues in the CDR3. CDR1 is MNHNY, CDR2 SVGAGI, per germline (reference sequence). The V end lost 2 bases, the J end lost 4 bases, and 14 bases lay between the germline ends.

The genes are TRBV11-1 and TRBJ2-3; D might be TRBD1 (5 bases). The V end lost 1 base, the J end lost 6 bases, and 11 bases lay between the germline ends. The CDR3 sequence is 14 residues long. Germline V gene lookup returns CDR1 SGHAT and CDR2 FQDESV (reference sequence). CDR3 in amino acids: CASSLGQGYDTQYF. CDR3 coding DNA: TGTGCCAGCAGCTTAGGGCAGGGCTATGATACGCAGTATTTT.

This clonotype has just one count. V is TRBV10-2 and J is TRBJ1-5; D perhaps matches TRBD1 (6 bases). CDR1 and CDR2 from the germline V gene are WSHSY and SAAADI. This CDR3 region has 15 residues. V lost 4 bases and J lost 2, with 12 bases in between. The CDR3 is CASSVFRQGNQPQHF. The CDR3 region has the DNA TGCGCCAGCAGTGTCTTTAGACAGGGCAATCAGCCCCAGCATTTT.

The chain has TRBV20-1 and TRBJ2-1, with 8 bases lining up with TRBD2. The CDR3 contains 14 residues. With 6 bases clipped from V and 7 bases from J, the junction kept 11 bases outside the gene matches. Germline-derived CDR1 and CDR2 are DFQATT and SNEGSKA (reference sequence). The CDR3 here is CSAPESGSWNEQFF. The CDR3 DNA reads TGCAGTGCCCCGGAGAGCGGGAGTTGGAATGAGCAGTTCTTC.

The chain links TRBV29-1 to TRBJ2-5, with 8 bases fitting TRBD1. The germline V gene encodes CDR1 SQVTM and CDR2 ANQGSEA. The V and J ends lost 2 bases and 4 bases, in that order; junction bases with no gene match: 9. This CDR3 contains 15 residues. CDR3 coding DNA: TGCAGCGTTGAACCTCAGGGGGCAGAGGGAGAGACCCAGTACTTC. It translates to CSVEPQGAEGETQYF.

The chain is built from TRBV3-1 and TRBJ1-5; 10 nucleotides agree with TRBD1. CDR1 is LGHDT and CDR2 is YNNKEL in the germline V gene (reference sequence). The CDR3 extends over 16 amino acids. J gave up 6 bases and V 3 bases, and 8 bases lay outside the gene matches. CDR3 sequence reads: CASSHTGTGEGQPQHF. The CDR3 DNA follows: TGTGCCAGCAGCCATACAGGGACAGGGGAAGGTCAGCCCCAGCATTTT.

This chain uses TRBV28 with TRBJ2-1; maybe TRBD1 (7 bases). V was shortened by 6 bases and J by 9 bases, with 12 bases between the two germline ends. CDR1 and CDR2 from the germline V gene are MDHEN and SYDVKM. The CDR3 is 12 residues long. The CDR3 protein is CASRRGRGEQFF. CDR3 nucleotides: TGTGCCAGCAGGAGGGGGCGGGGTGAGCAGTTCTTC.

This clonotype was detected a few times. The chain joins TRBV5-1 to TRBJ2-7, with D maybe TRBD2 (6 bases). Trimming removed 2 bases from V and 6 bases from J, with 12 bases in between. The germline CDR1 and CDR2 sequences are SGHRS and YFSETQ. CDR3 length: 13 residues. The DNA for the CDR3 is TGCGCCAGCAGCTTAACGGACGGGGGCGAGCAGTACTTC. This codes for CASSLTDGGEQYF.